Below, 30 T cell receptor beta chains from the same sample are listed, as sequenced in a study of blood T cell repertoires in COVID-19. TCRdb's table, derived via immunoSEQ multiplex PCR, lists solely in-frame clones and lacks some. The sample consists of 200,000 to 250,000 clones, approximately 83% of them appearing once. The sample consisted of peripheral blood. The receptors here all came from a woman aged 25-40 years who had recovered from COVID-19.

V is TRBV13 and J is TRBJ1-2; the match to TRBD1 covers 8 bases. The CDR3 length is 14 residues. Germline-derived CDR1 and CDR2 are PRHDT and FYEKMQ (reference sequence). J gave up 7 bases and V 0 bases, and 4 bases lay outside the gene matches. This chain's CDR3 is CASSLGDRGGGYTF. CDR3 nucleotide sequence: TGTGCCAGCAGCTTAGGTGACAGGGGTGGTGGCTACACCTTC. Full variable domain (outside the CDR3, taken from reference TRBV13 and TRBJ1-2): AAGVIQSPRHLIKEKRETATLKCYPIPRHDTVYWYQQGPGQDPQFLISFYEKMQSDKGSIPDRFSAQQFSDYHSELNMSSLELGDSALYFCASSLGDRGGGYTFGSGTRLTVV.

J is TRBJ1-1 and V is TRBV12-3 or TRBV12-4; maybe TRBD1 (6 bases). V was clipped by 7 bases and J by 5 bases, with 14 bases between them. CDR3 size: 13 residues. In nucleotides, the CDR3 is TGTGCCAGCAATCTACAGGGAGTAACTGAAGCTTTCTTT. The encoded protein is CASNLQGVTEAFF.

This clone was picked up a small number of times. The chain joins TRBV10-1 to TRBJ2-2; 15 nucleotides align to TRBD2. Losses at the gene ends were 6 bases for V and 4 bases for J; bases not matched to a gene: 9. The CDR3 runs 18 residues. From germline, CDR1 is WNHNN and CDR2 SYGVQD (reference sequence). CDR3 loop: CASSKGLAGGPPTGELFF. The CDR3 DNA follows: TGCGCCAGCAGCAAGGGACTAGCGGGGGGTCCACCCACCGGGGAGCTGTTTTTT.

J is TRBJ2-5 and V is TRBV18; D is perhaps TRBD2 (6 bases). Per the germline V gene, CDR1 is KGHSH and CDR2 is LQKENI. The CDR3 totals 16 residues. V gave up 3 bases and J gave up 5 bases, with 19 bases separating them. CDR3 residues: CASSPRESDGGETQYF. The CDR3 DNA reads as TGTGCCAGCTCACCGAGGGAATCGGACGGAGGGGAGACCCAGTACTTC.

This chain uses TRBV6-4 with TRBJ1-1; unclear D gene. V was cut by 5 bases and J by 0 bases, with 7 bases left in between. Looked up from germline, CDR1 is MRHNA and CDR2 is SNTAGT. The CDR3 covers 13 residues. The DNA of the CDR3 is TGTGCCAGCAGTTCTACAGTGAACACTGAAGCTTTCTTT. It encodes CASSSTVNTEAFF.

The rearrangement links TRBV30 to TRBJ1-3; D is unresolved. CDR3 size: 12 residues. Germline V gives CDR1 GTSNPN, CDR2 SVGIG (reference sequence). Trimming removed 2 bases at V and 1 base at J, with 3 bases between. The chain's CDR3 is CAWSRSGNTIYF. The CDR3, as DNA: TGTGCCTGGAGTCGGTCTGGAAACACCATATATTTT.

V is TRBV30 and J is TRBJ1-6; D not certain. The V end lost 3 bases, the J end lost 7 bases, and 10 bases lay between the germline ends. Germline-derived CDR1 and CDR2 are GTSNPN and SVGIG (reference sequence). The CDR3 is 13 residues long. The CDR3 DNA is TGTGCCTGGAGCCCCGGAGCCAATTCACCCCTCCACTTT. It codes for CAWSPGANSPLHF.

The chain carries TRBV18 and TRBJ2-3; the match to TRBD1 covers 7 bases. V dropped 5 bases and J dropped 4; count of bases not matched to a gene: 6. CDR1 is KGHSH and CDR2 is LQKENI in the germline V gene. CDR3 length: 14 residues. CDR3 residues: CASSSGQVPDTQYF. The CDR3 region has the DNA TGTGCCAGCTCATCAGGACAGGTCCCAGATACGCAGTATTTT.

The chain is built from TRBV6-6 and TRBJ1-3; 7 positions agree with TRBD1. The CDR3 has 15 residues. The V gene's germline CDR1 is MNHNY and CDR2 SVGAGI (reference sequence). V lost 0 bases to trimming and J lost 4 bases; unmatched junction nucleotides: 3. The CDR3 loop reads CASSYSGGIGNTIYF. CDR3 DNA: TGTGCCAGCAGTTACTCAGGGGGCATCGGAAACACCATATATTTT.

The chain has TRBV25-1 and TRBJ1-2; possibly TRBD1 for D (6 bases). The CDR3 sequence is 12 residues long. Looked up from germline, CDR1 is MGHDK and CDR2 is SYGVNS. Between the trimmed V and J ends, which lost 7 bases and 7 bases, there was a span of 13 bases. CDR3 DNA sequence: TGTGCCAGCAACTTCCAGGGGATTGGCTACACCTTC. It yields the protein CASNFQGIGYTF.

This chain links TRBV11-2 with TRBJ1-2; possible D gene TRBD1, 5 bases. This CDR3 region has 13 residues. V dropped 0 bases and J dropped 9 bases, with 11 bases sitting between them. From germline, CDR1 is SGHAT and CDR2 FQNNGV. The CDR3 region has the DNA TGTGCCAGCAGCTTAGACCGGGACTCGAGCTACACCTTC. This encodes CASSLDRDSSYTF. The variable domain in full, with the rest retrieved from reference TRBV11-2 and TRBJ1-2, is EAGVAQSPRYKIIEKRQSVAFWCNPISGHATLYWYQQILGQGPKLLIQFQNNGVVDDSQLPKDRFSAERLKGVDSTLKIQPAKLEDSAVYLCASSLDRDSSYTFGSGTRLTVV.

The chain is built from TRBV11-2 and TRBJ1-1; possibly TRBD1 for D (5 bases). This CDR3 contains 16 residues. Germline assignment: CDR1 SGHAT and CDR2 FQNNGV. Trimming left V 5 bases short and J 4 bases short, with 20 bases between. The CDR3 DNA reads TGTGCCAGCAGCCCACTGCAGGGTTCCTTTCCCACTGAAGCTTTCTTT. Residues: CASSPLQGSFPTEAFF.

This clone turned up a few times. Other nucleotide sequences in the sample specify the same CDR3. The chain couples TRBV20-1 to TRBJ2-3; D possibly corresponds to TRBD2 (6 bases). Trimming left V 3 bases short and J 0 bases short, with 7 bases between. Per germline, CDR1 DFQATT and CDR2 SNEGSKA (reference sequence). This CDR3 has 13 residues. The CDR3 reads CSASSGSTDTQYF. The CDR3 region has the DNA TGCAGTGCTAGTAGCGGAAGCACAGATACGCAGTATTTT.

This clone was counted between two and nine times. V gene TRBV11-3 combines with J gene TRBJ1-6; D gene unclear. The CDR3 runs to 13 residues. The V end lost 0 bases, the J end lost 9 bases, and 6 bases lay between the germline ends. The V gene's germline CDR1 is SGHNT and CDR2 YENEEA. The CDR3 spells CASSLDPGSPLHF. The CDR3 DNA sequence: TGTGCCAGCAGCTTAGATCCCGGTTCACCCCTCCACTTT.

This chain connects TRBV19 to TRBJ1-1, with 7 bases lining up with TRBD1. Germline values: CDR1 LNHDA, CDR2 SQIVND (reference sequence). The CDR3 is 16 residues long. Unmatched junction bases numbered 9, after V lost 1 base and J lost 4 bases. This CDR3 is CASSIVWGQQGTEAFF. CDR3 bases: TGTGCCAGTAGTATAGTTTGGGGACAGCAAGGCACTGAAGCTTTCTTT.

The DNA for the CDR3 is TGTGCCAGCAGCCAGATAATACCCGGGACAGGGGGGAAAAATGAGCAGTTCTTC. Residues: CASSQIIPGTGGKNEQFF. This chain connects TRBV14 to TRBJ2-1; 11 bases fit TRBD1. The CDR3 loop spans 18 amino acids. The V and J ends lost 3 bases and 7 bases, in that order; junction bases with no gene match: 14. Germline CDR1 reads SGHDN; CDR2 reads FVKESK.

In DNA form, the CDR3 reads TGTGCCAGCAGCTTAATACAGGGGGCATTTCAGCCCCAGCATTTT. As protein: CASSLIQGAFQPQHF. The chain is built from TRBV7-2 and TRBJ1-5, with TRBD1 identical over 9 bases. CDR1 and CDR2 from the germline V gene are SGHTA and FQGNSA. The CDR3 extends over 15 amino acids. Germline trimming cut 2 bases from V and 6 bases from J; bases unmatched to any gene: 5.

The genes are TRBV29-1 and TRBJ1-6, with TRBD1 matching 7 bases. The CDR3 contains 13 residues. V shed 6 bases, J shed 7 bases, and the junction held 6 bases outside the gene matches. Per germline, CDR1 SQVTM and CDR2 ANQGSEA. CDR3 in amino acids: CSVATGHNSPLHF. In nucleotides, the CDR3 is TGCAGCGTCGCGACAGGGCACAATTCACCCCTCCACTTT.

The chain recombines TRBV7-7 with TRBJ2-1; 10 bases align to TRBD2. The CDR3 covers 15 residues. Germline CDR1 and CDR2: SSHAT and FNYEAQ (reference sequence). V was clipped by 5 bases and J by 4 bases; unmatched bases: 5. CDR3 protein: CASSRERGGYNEQFF. CDR3 coding DNA: TGTGCCAGCAGCCGAGAGCGGGGGGGGTACAATGAGCAGTTCTTC.

The rearrangement joins TRBV4-2 to TRBJ2-3; TRBD2 is a possible D gene (5 bases). CDR3 length: 15 amino acids. The germline CDR1 and CDR2 sequences are LGHNA and YNFKEQ. V was shortened by 1 base and J by 2 bases, with 10 bases between the two germline ends. CDR3 sequence reads: CASSQGGGFTDTQYF. In nucleotides, the CDR3 is TGTGCCAGCAGCCAAGGTGGCGGGTTCACAGATACGCAGTATTTT.

The chain combines TRBV27 with TRBJ2-3; D might be TRBD2 (6 bases). In germline, CDR1 is MNHEY, CDR2 SMNVEV (reference sequence). The CDR3 consists of 15 residues. V was cut by 4 bases and J by 1 base, with 12 bases left in between. CDR3 sequence reads: CASSSLGGRTDTQYF. The CDR3 nucleotides are TGTGCCAGCAGTTCTCTGGGAGGTCGCACAGATACGCAGTATTTT.

V usage is TRBV9 and J usage is TRBJ2-7; TRBD2 might be the D (5 bases). The CDR3 is 13 amino acids. Germline values: CDR1 SGDLS, CDR2 YYNGEE. The V gene lost 0 bases and the J gene lost 1 base, with 5 bases spanning the gap. In nucleotides, the CDR3 is TGTGCCAGCAGCGTAGGAGGGTCCTACGAGCAGTACTTC. It yields the protein CASSVGGSYEQYF.

A single count supports this clone. The chain combines TRBV25-1 with TRBJ2-7, with a weak D call TRBD1 (6 bases). This CDR3 is built from 13 residues. Trimming pared 8 bases from V and 0 bases from J, leaving 11 bases between. Germline V gene lookup returns CDR1 MGHDK and CDR2 SYGVNS. CDR3 in DNA: TGTGCCAGCGCCATAGGGGGCTCCTACGAGCAGTACTTC. Translating it yields CASAIGGSYEQYF.

This rearrangement joins TRBV6-5 to TRBJ2-1; D not resolved. Looked up from germline, CDR1 is MNHEY and CDR2 is SVGAGI. Trimming removed 0 bases at V and 7 bases at J, with 13 bases between. This CDR3 is built from 15 residues. This chain's CDR3 is CASSYSLVAGNEQFF. The DNA of the CDR3 is TGTGCCAGCAGTTACTCGTTGGTGGCCGGGAATGAGCAGTTCTTC.

The chain carries TRBV5-4 and TRBJ1-1, with 8 nucleotides matching TRBD1. Trimming removed 1 base from V and 5 bases from J; junction bases left unmatched: 22. The CDR3 is made up of 20 amino acids. The germline V gene encodes CDR1 SGHNT and CDR2 YYREEE (reference sequence). In DNA, the CDR3 is TGTGCCAGCAGCTTGTCTGTCGTGGCGGGCGGGACAGGATCGGGGACTGAAGCTTTCTTT. Protein sequence: CASSLSVVAGGTGSGTEAFF.

The J gene is TRBJ2-7, the V gene TRBV20-1, with D maybe TRBD2 (6 bases). CDR1 and CDR2 from the germline V gene are DFQATT and SNEGSKA (reference sequence). The CDR3 has 13 residues. Trimming cost V 3 bases and J 0 bases, with 9 bases left between them. The DNA for the CDR3 is TGCAGTGCTAGTCACGGGAGCTCCTACGAGCAGTACTTC. The encoded protein is CSASHGSSYEQYF.

CDR3 DNA: TGTGCCAGCAGCCCGGGACTGGGCCGTAATGAGCAGTTCTTC. Its translation is CASSPGLGRNEQFF. V usage is TRBV27 and J usage is TRBJ2-1; perhaps TRBD2 as D (6 bases). The germline gives CDR1 MNHEY, CDR2 SMNVEV (reference sequence). V was pared by 6 bases and J by 7 bases, with 16 bases between. CDR3 size: 14 residues.

V is TRBV7-3 and J is TRBJ2-3; D might be TRBD2 (6 bases). Trimming removed 5 bases from V and 1 base from J, with 13 bases in between. Germline loops: CDR1 SGHTA, CDR2 FQGTGA. The CDR3 sequence is 15 residues long. Written as DNA, the CDR3 is TGTGCCAGCAGCGGTGGAGGGGCGCGCACAGATACGCAGTATTTT. The encoded protein is CASSGGGARTDTQYF. Full variable domain (missing parts from reference TRBV7-3 and TRBJ2-3): GAGVSQTPSNKVTEKGKYVELRCDPISGHTALYWYRQSLGQGPEFLIYFQGTGAADDSGLPNDRFFAVRPEGSVSTLKIQRTERGDSAVYLCASSGGGARTDTQYFGPGTRLTVL.

This chain connects TRBV2 to TRBJ2-7; 7 bases are a match to TRBD1. V was pared by 2 bases and J by 2 bases, with 6 bases of the junction left unmatched. The CDR3 is 15 residues long. Germline CDR1 is SNHLY and CDR2 is FYNNEI. The CDR3 loop is CASSEIIRGPYEQYF. CDR3 bases: TGTGCCAGCAGTGAAATCATTAGGGGGCCCTACGAGCAGTACTTC.

The chain employs TRBV7-2 and TRBJ1-2, with 7 nucleotides matching TRBD1. The CDR3 sequence is 12 residues long. Germline trimming cut 5 bases from V and 14 bases from J; bases unmatched to any gene: 11. Germline CDR1 and CDR2: SGHTA and FQGNSA. The CDR3 here is CASSHLTGSGTF. DNA for the CDR3: TGTGCCAGCAGCCACCTGACAGGGAGTGGGACCTTC.